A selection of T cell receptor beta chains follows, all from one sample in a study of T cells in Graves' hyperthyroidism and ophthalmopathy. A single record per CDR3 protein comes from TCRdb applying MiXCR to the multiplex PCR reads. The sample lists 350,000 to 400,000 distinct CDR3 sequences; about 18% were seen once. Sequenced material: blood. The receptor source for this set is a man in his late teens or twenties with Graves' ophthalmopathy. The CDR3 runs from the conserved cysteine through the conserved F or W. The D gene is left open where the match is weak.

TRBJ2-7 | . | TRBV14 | CASSPIGTKSSYEQYF
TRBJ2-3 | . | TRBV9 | CASSVVSTDTQYF
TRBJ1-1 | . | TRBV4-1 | CASSRGLSDVGAFF
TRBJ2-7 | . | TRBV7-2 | CASSPVAVIYYEQYF
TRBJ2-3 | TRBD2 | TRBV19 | CASSIGVRGGADTQYF
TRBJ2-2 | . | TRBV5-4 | CASSLESRRHLPGGELFF
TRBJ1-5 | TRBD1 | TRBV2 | CASSWAGGGKLFNQPQHF
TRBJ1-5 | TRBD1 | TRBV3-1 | CASSRGQGDGGNQPQHF
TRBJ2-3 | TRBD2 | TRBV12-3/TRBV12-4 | CASSWGGGSTDTQYF
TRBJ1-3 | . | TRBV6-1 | CASSEVADHSGNTIYF
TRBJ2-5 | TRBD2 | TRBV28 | CASSGNGRVVPLRTPGQETQYF
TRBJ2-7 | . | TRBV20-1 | CSAEGDTNSYEQYF
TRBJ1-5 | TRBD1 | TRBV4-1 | CASSLRGLNQPQHF
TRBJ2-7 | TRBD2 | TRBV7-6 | CASSLGLVEYEQYF
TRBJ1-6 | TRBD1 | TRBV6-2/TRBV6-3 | CASSARDSHSPLHF
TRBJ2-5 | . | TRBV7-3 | CASSLGGTNQETQYF
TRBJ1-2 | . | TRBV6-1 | CASSYGHPYGYTF
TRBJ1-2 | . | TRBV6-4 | CASSDTFGGYTF
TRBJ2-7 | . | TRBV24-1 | CATSDSGAYEQYF
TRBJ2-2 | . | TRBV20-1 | CSARRLENTGELFF
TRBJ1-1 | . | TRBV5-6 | CASSWGRGVDTEAFF
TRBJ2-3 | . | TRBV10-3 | CAISSAWEGTSTDTQYF
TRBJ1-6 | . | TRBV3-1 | CASSPVGGRPPLHF
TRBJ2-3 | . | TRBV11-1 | CAGSLGERQRGYF
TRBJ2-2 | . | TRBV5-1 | CASSGHKAQGRLSTGELFF
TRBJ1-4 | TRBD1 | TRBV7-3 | CASSRMGPTGILLFF
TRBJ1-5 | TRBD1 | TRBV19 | CASSMTGKGNFGQPQHF
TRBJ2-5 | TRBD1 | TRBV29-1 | CSSGQQFQETQYF
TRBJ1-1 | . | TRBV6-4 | CASSETDGGNSEAFF
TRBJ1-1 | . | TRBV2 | CASKVDSNTEAFF
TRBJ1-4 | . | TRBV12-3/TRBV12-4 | CASTGPSNEKLFF
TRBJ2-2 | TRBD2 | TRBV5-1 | CASSSGALAGGTGELFF
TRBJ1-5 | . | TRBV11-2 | CASSLDAPKPQHF
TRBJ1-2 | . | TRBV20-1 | CSARDLDLYGYTF
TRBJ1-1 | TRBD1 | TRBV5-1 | CASSLWLGTGVNTEAFF
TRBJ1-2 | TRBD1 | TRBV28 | CASSRPGQGADGYTF